This T cell receptor (beta chain) was sequenced for a study of T cells in tuberculosis. Study-wide findings and caveats: Some low-affinity tetramer-binding T cells may be absent from this sample.

Sequencing of TCR-alpha and TCR-beta chains was unpaired. TCRdb keeps only in-frame clones here, not all; method: immunoSEQ multiplex PCR. The data contain about 59,000 clones, 80% to 85% of them singletons. As to this clone: A junction boundary mismatches the germline segment, possibly from a read error.

Germline CDR1 and CDR2: SGHDT and YYEEEE. The CDR3 spans 17 residues. Sorting used thawed, overnight-rested PBMC stained with anti-CD3, a viability dye and GMM-loaded CD1B tetramer. The lipid loaded on the CD1B tetramers was C32 glucose monomycolate from Rhodococcus equi. CD14-expressing monocytes were removed from PBMC before cryopreservation and sorting. J is TRBJ2-1 and V is TRBV5-6; a possible D gene is TRBD1 (5 bases). This clonotype was obtained from an adult woman with latent tuberculosis. Sequencing used CD1b-GMM tetramer-negative cells sorted from PBMCs. The CDR3 region has the DNA TGTGCCAGCAGTTTGGGGCAGGGCCGCTACTCCTACAATGAGCAGTTCTTC. Protein sequence: CASSLGQGRYSYNEQFF. Variable domain in full (rest from reference TRBV5-6 and TRBJ2-1): DAGVTQSPTHLIKTRGQQVTLRCSPKSGHDTVSWYQQALGQGPQFIFQYYEEEERQRGNFPDRFSGHQFPNYSSELNVNALLLGDSALYLCASSLGQGRYSYNEQFFGPGTRLTVL.